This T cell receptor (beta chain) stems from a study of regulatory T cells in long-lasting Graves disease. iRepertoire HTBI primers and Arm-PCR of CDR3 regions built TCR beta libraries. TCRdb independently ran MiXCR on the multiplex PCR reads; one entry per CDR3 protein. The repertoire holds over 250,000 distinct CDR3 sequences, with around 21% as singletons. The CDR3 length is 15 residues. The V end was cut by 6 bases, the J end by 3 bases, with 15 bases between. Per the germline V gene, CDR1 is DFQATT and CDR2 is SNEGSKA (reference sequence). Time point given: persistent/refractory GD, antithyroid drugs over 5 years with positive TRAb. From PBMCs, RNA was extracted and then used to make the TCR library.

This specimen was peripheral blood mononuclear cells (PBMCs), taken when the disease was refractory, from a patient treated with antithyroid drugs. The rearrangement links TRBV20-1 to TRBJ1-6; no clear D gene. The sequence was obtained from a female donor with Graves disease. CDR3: CSAKEYVDYNSPLHF. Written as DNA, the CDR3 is TGCAGTGCGAAGGAGTACGTCGACTATAATTCACCCCTCCACTTT.